This T cell receptor (beta chain) was captured by sequencing in a study of response to subunit inactivated influenza vaccine. The sample holds a few counts of this clonotype. TCRdb recomputed calls from the RT-PCR reads with MiXCR, one row per CDR3 protein. Among around 160,000 distinct CDR3 sequences listed, approximately 10% were seen once. This clonotype was obtained from a middle-aged man who received an inactivated influenza vaccine. Source: non-naive T cells sorted from PBMCs, taken roughly 47 days after vaccination.

CDR3 DNA sequence: TGTGCCAGCAGTGGTGGGACTGTAGCCTATGGCTACACCTTC. Translating gives CASSGGTVAYGYTF. The chain links TRBV6-1 to TRBJ1-2, with TRBD1 as a possible D gene (5 bases). Germline CDR1 is MNHNS and CDR2 is SASEGT. The CDR3 loop spans 14 amino acids. V lost 4 bases, J lost 4 bases, and 13 bases lay in between.